These 9 T cell receptor beta chains were sequenced from one sample in a study of cytomegalovirus exposure and HLA in healthy donors. 13 Jbeta primers and 60 Vbeta primers were used for the PCR. Generated by immunoSEQ multiplex PCR, the TCRdb table keeps only in-frame clones and is missing some. The repertoire holds more than 140,000 clones, 75% seen once, with 3.3% in the top ten. Sequences were obtained from PBMCs. These receptors came from a middle-aged man in good health and CMV-seronegative.

The chain carries TRBV6-6 and TRBJ1-1; D gene uncertain. The germline V and J ends were trimmed by 8 bases and 7 bases, with 14 bases remaining between them. The germline V gene encodes CDR1 MNHNY and CDR2 SVGAGI (reference sequence). This CDR3 has 12 amino acids. CDR3 DNA sequence: TGTGCCAGCTCACGGGTCGGTGGTGAAGCTTTCTTT. Amino acid sequence: CASSRVGGEAFF.

The chain is built from TRBV7-2 and TRBJ2-7, with 7 bases lining up with TRBD2. The CDR3 totals 17 residues. Trimming at V came to 5 bases and at J to 2 bases, leaving 15 bases not matched to a gene. CDR1 is SGHTA, CDR2 FQGNSA, per germline. The CDR3 protein is CASSLTPLGRGAYEQYF. The CDR3 DNA is TGTGCCAGCAGCCTAACTCCCTTAGGCCGGGGGGCCTACGAGCAGTACTTC. The complete variable domain, with remaining parts taken from reference TRBV7-2 and TRBJ2-7, reads GAGVSQSPSNKVTEKGKDVELRCDPISGHTALYWYRQSLGQGLEFLIYFQGNSAPDKSGLPSDRFSAERTGGSVSTLTIQRTQQEDSAVYLCASSLTPLGRGAYEQYFGPGTRLTVT.

The chain links TRBV7-6 to TRBJ2-7; TRBD1 aligns across 10 bases. The germline CDR1 and CDR2 sequences are SGHVS and FNYEAQ. The V and J ends lost 5 bases and 3 bases, in that order; junction bases with no gene match: 4. The CDR3 has 14 amino acids. This chain's CDR3 is CASSHGTGVYEQYF. CDR3 in DNA: TGTGCCAGCAGCCACGGGACAGGGGTCTACGAGCAGTACTTC.

With regard to this clone: The germline gene is not matched at one end of the junction; a read error may be the cause. The chain joins TRBV5-1 to TRBJ2-2, with D possibly TRBD1 on 6 matching bases. Germline lookup yields CDR1 SGHRS and CDR2 YFSETQ. The CDR3 contains 15 residues. The DNA for the CDR3 is TGCGCCAGCCGCTTGGGGGCTCAGAACACCGGGGAGCTGTTTTTT. Residues: CASRLGAQNTGELFF.

About this clone: In the same sample, other DNA sequences code for this CDR3. The chain combines TRBV6-5 with TRBJ1-5; D is ambiguous. Germline V gene data show CDR1 as MNHEY and CDR2 as SVGAGI. The V end was cut by 0 bases, the J end by 4 bases, with 7 bases between. The CDR3 is made up of 14 amino acids. In DNA form, the CDR3 reads TGTGCCAGCAGTTACTCGAGAGGAAATCAGCCCCAGCATTTT. Protein sequence: CASSYSRGNQPQHF.

This clone was detected once. The genes are TRBV19 and TRBJ1-1; TRBD1 matches 10 bases. Per germline, CDR1 LNHDA and CDR2 SQIVND (reference sequence). The CDR3 length is 17 residues. The V and J ends lost 6 bases and 0 bases, in that order; junction bases with no gene match: 10. The CDR3 DNA is TGTGCCAGTAGACGGGACAGGGGTTATCAGATGAACACTGAAGCTTTCTTT. Translated: CASRRDRGYQMNTEAFF.

The chain uses TRBV6-5 and TRBJ2-5, with D possibly TRBD2 on 6 matching bases. Germline V lookup: CDR1 MNHEY, CDR2 SVGAGI. V lost 8 bases and J lost 5, with 12 bases in between. This CDR3 region has 12 residues. Here the CDR3 reads CASRLDRETQYF. CDR3 nucleotides: TGTGCCAGCCGACTAGATAGGGAGACCCAGTACTTC.

This clone was counted between two and nine times. The rearrangement links TRBV7-2 to TRBJ1-5, with TRBD1 matching 8 bases. Germline V gives CDR1 SGHTA, CDR2 FQGNSA. The CDR3 is made up of 16 amino acids. After removal of 1 base from V and 10 bases from J, the junction contained 12 bases not matched to a gene. DNA for the CDR3: TGTGCCAGCAGCTTAGAGACAGGGGTTTCCCCTCTTCCCCAGCATTTT. Protein sequence: CASSLETGVSPLPQHF.

This chain joins TRBV5-1 and TRBJ1-5; D gene unclear. CDR3 length equals 13 residues. CDR1 and CDR2 (germline): SGHRS, YFSETQ. The germline V and J ends were trimmed by 1 base and 5 bases, with 7 bases remaining between them. CDR3 sequence reads: CASSLFADQPQHF. In DNA form, the CDR3 reads TGCGCCAGCAGCTTGTTTGCGGATCAGCCCCAGCATTTT.